Listed below are T cell receptor beta chains from one sample, sequenced in a study of cytomegalovirus exposure and HLA in healthy donors. Measured with immunoSEQ multiplex PCR; TCRdb has only the in-frame clones, and not every one. The sample shows nearly 110,000 clones, roughly 80% of them seen only once. The sample taken for sequencing was PBMCs. All receptors derive from a man aged 55 to 70 in good health and CMV-seronegative. CDR3s include the opening cysteine and the closing phenylalanine or tryptophan. Each record gives: J gene, D gene, clone size, V gene, CDR3 DNA, CDR3 protein. D genes are given only for firm matches. Clone size appears in some rows only: once, few, many, or a class for an expanded clone.

TRBJ1-1 | TRBD1 | once | TRBV2 | TGTGCCAGCAGTGCCGGACAGGGAACCACTGAAGCTTTCTTT | CASSAGQGTTEAFF
TRBJ2-7 | . | . | TRBV6-5 | TGTGCCAGCAATCGGAACGGACTATCCTACGAGCAGTACTTC | CASNRNGLSYEQYF
TRBJ1-3 | TRBD1 | . | TRBV29-1 | TGCAGCGTTCAGGGACAGGGGGGTTACTCTGGAAACACCATATATTTT | CSVQGQGGYSGNTIYF
TRBJ1-2 | TRBD1 | . | TRBV5-4 | TGTGCCAGCAGCTTGTTACAGGGGGCAGGAGGCTACACCTTC | CASSLLQGAGGYTF
TRBJ1-6 | . | once | TRBV2 | TGTGCCAGCAGTGGGGCAATACAGGGTTCACCCCTCCACTTT | CASSGAIQGSPLHF
TRBJ2-5 | . | few | TRBV28 | TGTGCCAGCAGTTTACGGGAGACCCAGTACTTC | CASSLRETQYF
TRBJ1-4 | TRBD1 | . | TRBV7-8 | TGTGCCAGCAGCTTATCAGACAGGGGAGATGAAAAACTGTTTTTT | CASSLSDRGDEKLFF
TRBJ2-1 | TRBD2 | few | TRBV5-1 | TGCGCCAGCAGCTTGGGGACTAGCGGGGGGCATGAGCAGTTCTTC | CASSLGTSGGHEQFF
TRBJ1-5 | . | . | TRBV4-2 | TGTGCCAGCAGCCAAGATCCACAGGGTATACAGCCCCAGCATTTT | CASSQDPQGIQPQHF
TRBJ1-2 | . | . | TRBV14 | TGTGCCAGCAGCCAGGGCGCAGGAACCCTCTATGGCTACACCTTC | CASSQGAGTLYGYTF